A selection of T cell receptor beta chains follows, all from one sample in a study of cytomegalovirus exposure and HLA in healthy donors. Only in-frame clones appear in the TCRdb table, and some are missing; sequencing was by immunoSEQ multiplex PCR. This sample has over 130,000 clones, with roughly 80% found just once. The sample comprised PBMCs. The receptors stem from a female donor in good health and CMV-seronegative. Each CDR3 is given with its conserved first and last residue. The D gene is left open where the match is weak. Expanded clones get a size class; other rows say once, few or many, or leave the size out.

D	J	V	size	length	CDR3	DNA
NA	TRBJ1-5	TRBV28	NA	15	CASSLTQVSNQPQHF	TGTGCCAGCAGTTTAACCCAGGTTAGCAATCAGCCCCAGCATTTT
NA	TRBJ1-2	TRBV28	NA	14	CASSTGGTNYGYTF	TGTGCCAGCAGCACGGGGGGGACGAACTATGGCTACACCTTC
NA	TRBJ1-5	TRBV19	few	15	CASSIVGRINQPQHF	TGTGCCAGTAGTATAGTGGGGCGGATTAATCAGCCCCAGCATTTT
NA	TRBJ1-1	TRBV6-1	NA	14	CASTQQGIGTEAFF	TGTGCCAGCACACAACAGGGAATAGGGACTGAAGCTTTCTTT
TRBD1	TRBJ1-5	TRBV15	NA	17	CATSRGVETGGNQPQHF	TGTGCCACCAGCAGAGGAGTGGAGACAGGGGGCAATCAGCCCCAGCATTTT
NA	TRBJ1-1	TRBV18	NA	16	CASSQKGRGADTEAFF	TGTGCCAGCTCTCAAAAGGGGCGGGGGGCGGACACTGAAGCTTTCTTT
NA	TRBJ2-5	TRBV7-9	NA	17	CASSPPTVRASQETQYF	TGTGCCAGCAGCCCCCCGACTGTGCGGGCATCCCAAGAGACCCAGTACTTC
NA	TRBJ2-7	TRBV13	NA	13	CASSTSDTYEQYF	TGTGCCAGCAGCACCTCAGATACCTACGAGCAGTACTTC
NA	TRBJ1-2	TRBV28	NA	11	CASNTNYGYTF	TGTGCCAGCAACACCAACTATGGCTACACCTTC
NA	TRBJ2-1	TRBV15	NA	13	CATSAQEGDEQFF	TGTGCCACCAGCGCGCAGGAAGGCGATGAGCAGTTCTTC
NA	TRBJ1-5	TRBV2	NA	16	CASSDRGGDSNQPQHF	TGTGCCAGCAGTGACCGGGGGGGGGATAGCAATCAGCCCCAGCATTTT
TRBD1	TRBJ1-1	TRBV6-5	NA	14	CASKQGQPGTEAFF	TGTGCCAGCAAGCAGGGACAGCCGGGCACTGAAGCTTTCTTT
TRBD2	TRBJ2-5	TRBV18	NA	14	CASSRLAGGETQYF	TGTGCCAGCTCGAGGTTAGCGGGAGGCGAGACCCAGTACTTC
NA	TRBJ1-5	TRBV28	few	15	CASRLQGHSNQPQHF	TGTGCCAGCAGGTTACAGGGACATAGCAATCAGCCCCAGCATTTT
NA	TRBJ2-5	TRBV29-1	NA	12	CSVPQGVETQYF	TGCAGCGTTCCCCAGGGTGTGGAGACCCAGTACTTC
NA	TRBJ2-7	TRBV28	NA	15	CASRTGTSSSYEQYF	TGTGCCAGCAGGACAGGAACGTCGAGCTCCTACGAGCAGTACTTC
TRBD1	TRBJ2-7	TRBV6-5	NA	14	CASSSLGTAYEQYF	TGTGCCAGCAGTTCCCTCGGGACAGCCTACGAGCAGTACTTC
NA	TRBJ2-1	TRBV4-1	NA	15	CASSPLRDGQWEQFF	TGCGCCAGCAGCCCCTTGAGGGACGGACAGTGGGAGCAGTTCTTC
NA	TRBJ1-6	TRBV19	NA	14	CASSIDSDNSPLHF	TGTGCCAGTAGTATAGACAGCGATAATTCACCCCTCCACTTT
NA	TRBJ2-6	TRBV7-9	NA	18	CASSLDSGEGSGANVLTF	TGTGCCAGCAGCTTAGATTCAGGGGAGGGCTCTGGGGCCAACGTCCTGACTTTC
TRBD2	TRBJ2-1	TRBV11-2	NA	17	CASSFLAGGSTRDEQFF	TGTGCCAGCAGCTTTTTGGCGGGAGGATCAACACGGGATGAGCAGTTCTTC
TRBD1	TRBJ1-4	TRBV5-1	NA	16	CASSLAARQGGEKLFF	TGCGCCAGCAGCTTGGCCGCGAGACAGGGGGGCGAAAAACTGTTTTTT
NA	TRBJ2-7	TRBV7-8	NA	14	CASSADWSSYEQYF	TGTGCCAGCAGCGCGGACTGGAGCTCCTACGAGCAGTACTTC
TRBD2	TRBJ2-7	TRBV5-1	NA	20	CASSFTLRTSGRAHKYEQYF	TGCGCCAGCAGCTTTACCCTCCGGACTAGCGGGAGGGCCCACAAATACGAGCAGTACTTC
TRBD1	TRBJ2-4	TRBV27	NA	14	CASSWGTGKNIQYF	TGTGCCAGCAGTTGGGGGACAGGGAAAAACATTCAGTACTTC
TRBD2	TRBJ2-1	TRBV19	NA	18	CASSIRTSGSSPYNEQFF	TGTGCCAGTAGTATACGGACTAGCGGGAGTAGCCCCTACAATGAGCAGTTCTTC
TRBD2	TRBJ2-1	TRBV5-1	NA	16	CASSLGGTSGVNEQFF	TGCGCCAGCAGCTTGGGGGGGACTAGCGGGGTCAATGAGCAGTTCTTC
TRBD1	TRBJ2-7	TRBV29-1	NA	15	CSVEDPDREGYEQYF	TGCAGCGTTGAAGACCCTGACAGGGAAGGATACGAGCAGTACTTC
NA	TRBJ1-2	TRBV18	once	14	CASSPSDIDYGYTF	TGTGCCAGCTCACCAAGTGACATTGATTATGGCTACACCTTC
TRBD1	TRBJ1-4	TRBV7-2	once	16	CASSLSGGFPNEKLFF	TGTGCCAGCAGCTTATCAGGGGGCTTCCCGAATGAAAAACTGTTTTTT
TRBD2	TRBJ2-1	TRBV6-6	NA	15	CASSSLARNYNEQFF	TGTGCCAGCAGTTCACTAGCGAGGAACTACAATGAGCAGTTCTTC
NA	TRBJ1-1	TRBV5-6	NA	13	CASSLSSNTEAFF	TGTGCCAGCAGCTTATCGTCGAACACTGAAGCTTTCTTT
TRBD2	TRBJ2-2	TRBV29-1	NA	14	CSVELAVVTGELFF	TGCAGCGTTGAGCTAGCGGTAGTCACCGGGGAGCTGTTTTTT
NA	TRBJ1-2	TRBV6-5	NA	16	CASSYSFRGGDYGYTF	TGTGCCAGCAGTTACTCGTTTAGGGGAGGCGACTATGGCTACACCTTC
TRBD2	TRBJ2-7	TRBV29-1	few	13	CSVRTSGRLEQYF	TGCAGCGTTCGGACTAGCGGGAGACTCGAGCAGTACTTC
TRBD1	TRBJ2-7	TRBV10-3	NA	14	CAISLDRGPYEQYF	TGTGCCATCAGCCTCGACAGGGGGCCCTACGAGCAGTACTTC
TRBD2	TRBJ2-1	TRBV5-1	once	15	CASSLGGLDDNEQFF	TGCGCCAGCAGCTTGGGGGGACTAGACGACAATGAGCAGTTCTTC
NA	TRBJ2-7	TRBV19	NA	13	CASSIVWAREQYF	TGTGCCAGTAGTATCGTGTGGGCGCGAGAGCAGTACTTC
TRBD1	TRBJ2-7	TRBV7-9	NA	13	CASSLGQYYEQYF	TGTGCCAGCAGCTTGGGACAGTACTACGAGCAGTACTTC
NA	TRBJ2-2	TRBV7-8	NA	16	CASSLFGGPSTGELFF	TGTGCCAGCAGCTTATTCGGGGGGCCCTCCACCGGGGAGCTGTTTTTT
TRBD2	TRBJ2-7	TRBV10-3	NA	14	CAISESLAPQVRYF	TGTGCCATCAGTGAGTCACTAGCGCCGCAGGTTAGGTACTTC
NA	TRBJ1-1	TRBV6-5	NA	14	CASSVHRVNTEAFF	TGTGCCAGCAGTGTCCACAGGGTTAACACTGAAGCTTTCTTT
TRBD1	TRBJ2-7	TRBV28	NA	12	CASTGTGDEQYF	TGTGCCAGCACCGGGACAGGGGACGAGCAGTACTTC
NA	TRBJ1-1	TRBV6-5	NA	15	CASSYSAGQNTEAFF	TGTGCCAGCAGTTACTCGGCTGGACAGAACACTGAAGCTTTCTTT